This T cell receptor beta chain was found in a study of tumour-infiltrating T cells in Burkitt lymphoma. Study in general: All epidemiological Burkitt lymphoma subtypes were represented in the cohort. Overall and progression-free survival were predicted by productive clonality. Findings and limits, study-wide: Public clonotypes, several, appeared across numerous Burkitt lymphoma patients.

Assay used: immunoSEQ multiplex PCR; TCRdb lists only in-frame clones, some missing. The table lists around 46,000 clones, around 32% of them singletons. On this clone: What it recognizes is unknown.

The origin of this receptor is a human donor with Burkitt lymphoma. Sequenced material: tumor tissue.

The DNA of the CDR3 is TGTGCCAGTAGTATTGGTGCGGGGGCGAGGGAGCAGTACTTC. Residues: CASSIGAGAREQYF. The J gene is TRBJ2-7, the V gene TRBV19, with D possibly matching TRBD2 (7 bases). Trimming shortened V by 3 bases and J by 7 bases, and 16 bases separated the two germline ends. There are 14 residues in the CDR3. The V gene's germline CDR1 is LNHDA and CDR2 SQIVND (reference sequence).